Below, 5 T cell receptor beta chains from the same sample are listed, as sequenced in a study of cytomegalovirus exposure and HLA in healthy donors. Primers: 60 Vbeta forward and 13 Jbeta reverse. Profiled with immunoSEQ multiplex PCR; TCRdb holds only in-frame clones, not every one. Here the sample spans some 150,000 clones, around 77% being singletons. Sequencing used PBMCs. The receptors were gathered from a man aged 25 to 45 in good health and CMV-seropositive.

The chain combines TRBV6-5 with TRBJ1-2; TRBD1 agrees at 8 bases. The CDR3 is 15 amino acids. V lost 1 base to trimming and J lost 8 bases; unmatched junction nucleotides: 9. Germline assignment: CDR1 MNHEY and CDR2 SVGAGI. CDR3 sequence reads: CASSYFDRGGRGYTF. CDR3 bases: TGTGCCAGCAGTTACTTCGACAGGGGCGGTCGGGGCTACACCTTC.

This rearrangement joins TRBV7-9 to TRBJ2-7; D is perhaps TRBD2 (8 bases). Trimming took off 8 bases at V and 2 bases at J, with 16 bases between the two ends. CDR1 is SEHNR and CDR2 is FQNEAQ in the germline V gene (reference sequence). This CDR3 contains 14 residues. CDR3 region: CASRREGQPYEQYF. CDR3 in DNA: TGTGCCAGCCGACGGGAGGGACAGCCCTACGAGCAGTACTTC.

This chain joins TRBV4-3 and TRBJ2-5; a possible D gene is TRBD2 (5 bases). Trimming removed 0 bases at V and 5 bases at J, with 13 bases between. This CDR3 region has 15 residues. Germline CDR1 LGHNA, CDR2 YSLEER. CDR3 coding DNA: TGCGCCAGCAGCCAAGATATAGTGAGGGCCGAGACCCAGTACTTC. Amino acids: CASSQDIVRAETQYF.

This rearrangement joins TRBV18 to TRBJ2-1; D is perhaps TRBD2 (6 bases). The CDR3 extends over 15 amino acids. The V gene's germline CDR1 is KGHSH and CDR2 LQKENI. The germline V and J ends were trimmed by 5 bases and 8 bases, with 19 bases remaining between them. CDR3 coding DNA: TGTGCCAGCTCAAAAGGGACCCACGGCGGGGATGAGCAGTTCTTC. Its protein is CASSKGTHGGDEQFF.

This rearrangement joins TRBV9 to TRBJ2-4, with a possible D match to TRBD2 (5 bases). Germline-derived CDR1 and CDR2 are SGDLS and YYNGEE. The V gene lost 4 bases and the J gene lost 2 bases, with 10 bases spanning the gap. The CDR3 spans 14 residues. The CDR3 DNA reads TGTGCCAGCAGCTCGGGGTGGACCAAAAACATTCAGTACTTC. Its translation is CASSSGWTKNIQYF.